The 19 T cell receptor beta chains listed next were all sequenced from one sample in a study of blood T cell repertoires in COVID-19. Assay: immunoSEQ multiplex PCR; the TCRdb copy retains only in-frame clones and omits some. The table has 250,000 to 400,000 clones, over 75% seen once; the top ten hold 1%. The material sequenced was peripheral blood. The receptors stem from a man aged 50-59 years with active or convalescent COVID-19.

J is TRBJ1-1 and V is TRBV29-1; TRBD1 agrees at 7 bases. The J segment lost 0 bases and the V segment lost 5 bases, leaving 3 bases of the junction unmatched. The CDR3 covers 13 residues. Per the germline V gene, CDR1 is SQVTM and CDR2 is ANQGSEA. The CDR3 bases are TGCAGCGTTAAGGGACAGATGAACACTGAAGCTTTCTTT. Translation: CSVKGQMNTEAFF. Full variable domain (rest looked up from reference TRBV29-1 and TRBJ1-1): SAVISQKPSRDICQRGTSLTIQCQVDSQVTMMFWYRQQPGQSLTLIATANQGSEATYESGFVIDKFPISRPNLTFSTLTVSNMSPEDSSIYLCSVKGQMNTEAFFGQGTRLTVV.

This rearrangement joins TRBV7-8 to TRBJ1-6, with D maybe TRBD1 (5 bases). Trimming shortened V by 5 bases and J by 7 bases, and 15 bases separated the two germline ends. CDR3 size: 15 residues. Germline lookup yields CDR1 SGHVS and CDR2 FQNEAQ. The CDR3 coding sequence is TGTGCCAGCAGCCAATCCAGGGTCGGGAATTCACCCCTCCACTTT. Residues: CASSQSRVGNSPLHF.

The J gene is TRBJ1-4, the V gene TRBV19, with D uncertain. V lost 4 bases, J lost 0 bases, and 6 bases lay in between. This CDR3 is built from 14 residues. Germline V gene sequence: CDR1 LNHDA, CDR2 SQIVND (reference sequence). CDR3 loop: CASSNHATNEKLFF. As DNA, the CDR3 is TGTGCCAGTAGTAATCATGCAACTAATGAAAAACTGTTTTTT.

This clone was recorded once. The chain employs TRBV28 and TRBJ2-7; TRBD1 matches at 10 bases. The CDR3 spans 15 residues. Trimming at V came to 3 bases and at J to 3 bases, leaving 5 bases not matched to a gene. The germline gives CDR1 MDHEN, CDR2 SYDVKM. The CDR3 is CASSFTGTGVYEQYF. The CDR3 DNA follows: TGTGCCAGCAGTTTCACTGGGACAGGGGTCTACGAGCAGTACTTC.

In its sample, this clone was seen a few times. CDR3 nucleotide sequence: TGCAGCTACCTAATAGCGGGAAGCTCCTACAATGAGCAGTTCTTC. Amino acids: CSYLIAGSSYNEQFF. The genes are TRBV29-1 and TRBJ2-1; 8 bases align to TRBD2. The CDR3 is 15 residues long. Per the germline V gene, CDR1 is SQVTM and CDR2 is ANQGSEA. J lost 0 bases, V lost 8 bases, and 9 bases had no gene match.

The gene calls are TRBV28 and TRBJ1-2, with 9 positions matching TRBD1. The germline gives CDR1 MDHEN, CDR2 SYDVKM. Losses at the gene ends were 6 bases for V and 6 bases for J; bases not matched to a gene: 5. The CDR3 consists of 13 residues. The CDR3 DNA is TGTGCCAGCAGGACCGGGACAGGGAATGGCTACACCTTC. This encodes CASRTGTGNGYTF.

CDR3 loop: CASSLGREREKLFF. The CDR3 DNA sequence: TGTGCCAGCAGTTTAGGTAGGGAGCGGGAAAAACTGTTTTTT. This rearrangement joins TRBV27 to TRBJ1-4; D is ambiguous. The CDR3 is made up of 14 amino acids. Trimming stripped 2 bases from V and 8 bases from J, with 12 bases between. The germline V gene encodes CDR1 MNHEY and CDR2 SMNVEV (reference sequence).

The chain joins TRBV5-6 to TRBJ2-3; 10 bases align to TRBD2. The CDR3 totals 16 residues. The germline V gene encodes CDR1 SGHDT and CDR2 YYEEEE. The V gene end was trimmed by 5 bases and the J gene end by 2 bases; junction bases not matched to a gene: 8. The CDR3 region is CASSRRTSGYTDTQYF. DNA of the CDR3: TGTGCCAGCAGTCGCCGGACTAGCGGTTACACAGATACGCAGTATTTT.

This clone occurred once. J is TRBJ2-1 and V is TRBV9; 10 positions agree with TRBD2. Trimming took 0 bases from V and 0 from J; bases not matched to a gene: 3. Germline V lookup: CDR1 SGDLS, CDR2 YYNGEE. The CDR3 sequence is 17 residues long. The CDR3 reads CASSVAASGSSYNEQFF. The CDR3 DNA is TGTGCCAGCAGCGTAGCGGCTAGCGGGAGCTCCTACAATGAGCAGTTCTTC.

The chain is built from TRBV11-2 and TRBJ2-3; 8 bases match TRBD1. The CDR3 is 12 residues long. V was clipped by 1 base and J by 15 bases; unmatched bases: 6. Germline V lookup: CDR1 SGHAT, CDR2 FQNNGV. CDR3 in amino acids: CASSLAGGGSYF. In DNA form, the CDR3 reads TGTGCCAGCAGCTTAGCAGGGGGCGGATCCTATTTT.

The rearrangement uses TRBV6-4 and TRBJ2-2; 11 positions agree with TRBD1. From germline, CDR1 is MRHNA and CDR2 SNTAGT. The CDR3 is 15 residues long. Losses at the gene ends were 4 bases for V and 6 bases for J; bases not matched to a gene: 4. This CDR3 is CASSGTGGEAGELFF. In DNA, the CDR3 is TGTGCCAGCAGTGGGACAGGGGGCGAAGCCGGGGAGCTGTTTTTT.

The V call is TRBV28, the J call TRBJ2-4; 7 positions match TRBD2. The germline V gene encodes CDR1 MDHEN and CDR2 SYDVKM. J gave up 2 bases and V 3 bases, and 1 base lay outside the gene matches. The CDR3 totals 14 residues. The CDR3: CASSLGGPKNIQYF. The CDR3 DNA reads TGTGCCAGCAGTTTGGGAGGGCCCAAAAACATTCAGTACTTC.

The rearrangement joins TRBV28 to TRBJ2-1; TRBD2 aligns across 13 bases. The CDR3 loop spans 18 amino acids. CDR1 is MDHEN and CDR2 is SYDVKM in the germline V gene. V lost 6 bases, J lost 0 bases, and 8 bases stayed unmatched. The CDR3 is CASSALAGGGSSYNEQFF. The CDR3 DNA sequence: TGTGCCAGCAGCGCACTAGCGGGAGGGGGGAGCTCCTACAATGAGCAGTTCTTC.

CDR3 bases: TGTGCCAGCAAGACCGGGACTTCCTCCTACGAGCAGTACTTC. This translates into CASKTGTSSYEQYF. The chain joins TRBV2 to TRBJ2-7; possible D gene TRBD2, 6 bases. Trimming took 7 bases from V and 0 from J, leaving 13 bases between them. The CDR3 is 14 amino acids. Germline V CDR1 and CDR2: SNHLY, FYNNEI.

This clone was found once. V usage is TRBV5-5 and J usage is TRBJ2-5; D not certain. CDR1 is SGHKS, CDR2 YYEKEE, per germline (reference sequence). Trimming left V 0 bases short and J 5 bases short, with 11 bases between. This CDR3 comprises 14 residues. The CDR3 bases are TGTGCCAGCAGCTTGGAGCCGCTCGAGGAGACCCAGTACTTC. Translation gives CASSLEPLEETQYF.

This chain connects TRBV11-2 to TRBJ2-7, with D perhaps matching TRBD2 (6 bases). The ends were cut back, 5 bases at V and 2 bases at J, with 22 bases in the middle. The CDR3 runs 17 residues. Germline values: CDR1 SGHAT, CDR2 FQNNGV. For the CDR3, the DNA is TGTGCCAGCAGCCTCGGAGGGATCGACGTACGAACCTACGAGCAGTACTTC. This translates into CASSLGGIDVRTYEQYF.

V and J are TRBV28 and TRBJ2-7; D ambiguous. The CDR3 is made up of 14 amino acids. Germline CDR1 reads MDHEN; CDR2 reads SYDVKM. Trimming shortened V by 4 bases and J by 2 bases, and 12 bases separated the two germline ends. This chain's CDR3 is CASSWASLPYEQYF. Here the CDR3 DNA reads TGTGCCAGCAGTTGGGCGAGTCTTCCCTACGAGCAGTACTTC.

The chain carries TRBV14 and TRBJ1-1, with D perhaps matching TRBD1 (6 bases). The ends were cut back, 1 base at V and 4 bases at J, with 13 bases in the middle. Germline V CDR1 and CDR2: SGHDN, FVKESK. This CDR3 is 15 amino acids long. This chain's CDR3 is CASSQVPRGSTEAFF. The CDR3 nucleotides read TGTGCCAGCAGCCAAGTTCCCAGGGGATCCACTGAAGCTTTCTTT. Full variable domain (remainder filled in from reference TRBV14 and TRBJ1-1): EAGVTQFPSHSVIEKGQTVTLRCDPISGHDNLYWYRRVMGKEIKFLLHFVKESKQDESGMPNNRFLAERTGGTYSTLKVQPAELEDSGVYFCASSQVPRGSTEAFFGQGTRLTVV.

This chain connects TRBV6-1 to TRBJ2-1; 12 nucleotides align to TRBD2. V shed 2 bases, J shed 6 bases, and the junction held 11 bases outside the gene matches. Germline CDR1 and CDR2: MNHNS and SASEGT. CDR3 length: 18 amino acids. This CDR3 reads CASSEFFLAGGSGNEQFF. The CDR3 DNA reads TGTGCCAGCAGTGAATTCTTCCTAGCGGGAGGGTCGGGCAATGAGCAGTTCTTC.